This TCR beta chain was recorded in a study of blood T cells in healthy people across ages. Points from the study as a whole: The lack of PBMC sorting stopped any conclusive naive versus antigen-experienced comparison.

Trimming removed 4 bases at V and 4 bases at J, with 17 bases between. The CDR3 has 15 residues. The germline CDR1 and CDR2 sequences are SGHRS and YFSETQ. This clonotype has more than one count but fewer than ten. Its antigen is currently unknown. Then a second PCR, running about 7 to 11 cycles, was carried out with a sample-barcoded 5' primer and a J-beta primer mix. Through a template-switch adaptor with 12 random nucleotides, each cDNA molecule received a tag. TCRdb passed the 5' RACE reads through MiXCR, listing each CDR3 protein once. The data contain hundreds of thousands of distinct CDR3 sequences, 32% of them singletons.

The chain has TRBV5-1 and TRBJ1-1; the D is unclear. The TCR was taken from a woman older than 75 in good health. Sequencing was done on a sample of blood. CDR3: CASSPLRSRSTEAFF. CDR3 coding DNA: TGCGCCAGCAGCCCGTTAAGGAGTCGAAGCACTGAAGCTTTCTTT.